This TCR beta chain was recovered during a study of cytomegalovirus exposure and HLA in healthy donors. Study summary: The 100 million to 140 million unique TCR beta sequences, from about 190 million T cells, were found by an earlier analysis. Study conclusions and caveats: Across all donors, roughly uniform sequencing depth was an assumption of the presence/absence analyses.

For this clone: Its specificity is unknown.

A multiplex PCR was run with 60 Vbeta primers and 13 Jbeta primers. Data came from immunoSEQ multiplex PCR; TCRdb stores just in-frame clones and leaves some out. The repertoire shows roughly 73,000 clones; the top ten hold roughly 7.4%. V trimming: 0 bases; J trimming: 5 bases; junction bases outside the gene matches: 6. CDR3 length equals 15 residues. Per germline, CDR1 LNHNV and CDR2 YYDKDF (reference sequence). The chain carries TRBV15 and TRBJ2-5; 7 nucleotides align to TRBD2. The sequenced material came from PBMCs. This TCR came from a female donor in good health and CMV-seropositive. The CDR3 region has the DNA TGTGCCACCAGCAGAGATCTGGCGGGGGACGAGACCCAGTACTTC. This translates into CATSRDLAGDETQYF.